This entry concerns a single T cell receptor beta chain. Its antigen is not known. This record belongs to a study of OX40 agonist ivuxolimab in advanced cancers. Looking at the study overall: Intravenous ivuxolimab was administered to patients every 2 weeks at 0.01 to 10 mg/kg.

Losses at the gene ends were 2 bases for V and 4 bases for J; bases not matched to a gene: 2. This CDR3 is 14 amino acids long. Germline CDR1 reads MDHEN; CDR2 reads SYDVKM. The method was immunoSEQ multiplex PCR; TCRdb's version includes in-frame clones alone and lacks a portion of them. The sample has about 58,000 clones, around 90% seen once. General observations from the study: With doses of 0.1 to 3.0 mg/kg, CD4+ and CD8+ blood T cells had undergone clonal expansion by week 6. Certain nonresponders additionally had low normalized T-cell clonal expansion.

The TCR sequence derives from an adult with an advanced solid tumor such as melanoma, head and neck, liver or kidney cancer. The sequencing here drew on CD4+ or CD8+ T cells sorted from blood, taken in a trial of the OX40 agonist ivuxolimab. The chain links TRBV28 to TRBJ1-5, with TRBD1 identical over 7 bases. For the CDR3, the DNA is TGTGCCAGCAGTTTAGGGGACAGAAATCAGCCCCAGCATTTT. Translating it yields CASSLGDRNQPQHF. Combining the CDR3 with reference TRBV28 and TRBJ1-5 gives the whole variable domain DVKVTQSSRYLVKRTGEKVFLECVQDMDHENMFWYRQDPGLGLRLIYFSYDVKMKEKGDIPEGYSVSREKKERFSLILESASTNQTSMYLCASSLGDRNQPQHFGDGTRLSIL.